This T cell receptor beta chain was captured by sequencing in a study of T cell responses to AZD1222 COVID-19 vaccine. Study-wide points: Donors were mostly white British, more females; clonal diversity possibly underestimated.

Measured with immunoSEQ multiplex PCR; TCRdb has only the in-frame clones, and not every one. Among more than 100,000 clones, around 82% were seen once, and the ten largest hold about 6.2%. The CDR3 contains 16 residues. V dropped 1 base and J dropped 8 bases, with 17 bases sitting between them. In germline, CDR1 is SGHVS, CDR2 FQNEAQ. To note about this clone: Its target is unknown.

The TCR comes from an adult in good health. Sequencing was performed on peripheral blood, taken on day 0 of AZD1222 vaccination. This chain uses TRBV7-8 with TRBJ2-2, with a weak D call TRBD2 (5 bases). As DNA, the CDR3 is TGTGCCAGCAGCTTAGGGATGGGCGGGCGTGTGGGGGAGCTGTTTTTT. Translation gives CASSLGMGGRVGELFF. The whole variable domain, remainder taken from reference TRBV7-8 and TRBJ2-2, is GAGVSQSPRYKVAKRGQDVALRCDPISGHVSLFWYQQALGQGPEFLTYFQNEAQLDKSGLPSDRFFAERPEGSVSTLKIQRTQQEDSAVYLCASSLGMGGRVGELFFGEGSRLTVL.